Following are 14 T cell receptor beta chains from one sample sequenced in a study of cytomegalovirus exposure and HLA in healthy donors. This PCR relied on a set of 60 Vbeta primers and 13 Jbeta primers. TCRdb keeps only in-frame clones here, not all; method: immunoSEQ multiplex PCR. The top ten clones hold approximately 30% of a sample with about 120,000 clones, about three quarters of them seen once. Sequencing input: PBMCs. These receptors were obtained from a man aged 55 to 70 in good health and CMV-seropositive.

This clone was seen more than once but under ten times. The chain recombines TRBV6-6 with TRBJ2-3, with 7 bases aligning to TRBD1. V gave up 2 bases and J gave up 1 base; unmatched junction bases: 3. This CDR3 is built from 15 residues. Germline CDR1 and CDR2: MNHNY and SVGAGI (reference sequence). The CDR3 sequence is CASSYPQGGTDTQYF. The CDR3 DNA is TGTGCCAGCAGTTACCCCCAGGGGGGCACAGATACGCAGTATTTT.

The chain's CDR3 is CASSQVSGRAGEQFF. CDR3 nucleotides: TGTGCCAGCAGCCAAGTGAGCGGGAGGGCCGGTGAGCAGTTCTTC. The chain couples TRBV4-2 to TRBJ2-1; 10 bases line up with TRBD2. This CDR3 comprises 15 residues. Germline CDR1 reads LGHNA; CDR2 reads YNFKEQ. The V segment lost 1 base and the J segment 9 bases; nucleotides outside the gene matches: 6.

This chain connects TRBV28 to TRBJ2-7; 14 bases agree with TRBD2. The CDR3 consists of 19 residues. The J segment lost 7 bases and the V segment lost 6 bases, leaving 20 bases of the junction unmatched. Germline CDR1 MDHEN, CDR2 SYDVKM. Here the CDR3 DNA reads TGTGCCAGCAGCCGATTTAGGACTAGCGGGAGGAAAGGGGTACGGGAGCAGTACTTC. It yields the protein CASSRFRTSGRKGVREQYF.

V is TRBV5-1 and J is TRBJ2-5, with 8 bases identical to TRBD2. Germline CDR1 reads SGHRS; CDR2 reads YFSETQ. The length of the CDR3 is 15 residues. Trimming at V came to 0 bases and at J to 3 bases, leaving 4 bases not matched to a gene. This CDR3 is CASSLVTGGEETQYF. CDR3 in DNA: TGCGCCAGCAGCTTGGTAACGGGGGGGGAAGAGACCCAGTACTTC.

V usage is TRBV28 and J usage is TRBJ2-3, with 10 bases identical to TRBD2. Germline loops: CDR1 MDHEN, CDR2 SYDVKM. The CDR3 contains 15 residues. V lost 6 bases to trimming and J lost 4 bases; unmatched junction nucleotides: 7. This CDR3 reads CASSPSGSLADTQYF. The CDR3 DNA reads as TGTGCCAGCAGCCCTAGCGGGAGCCTCGCAGATACGCAGTATTTT. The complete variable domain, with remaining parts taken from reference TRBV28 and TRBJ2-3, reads DVKVTQSSRYLVKRTGEKVFLECVQDMDHENMFWYRQDPGLGLRLIYFSYDVKMKEKGDIPEGYSVSREKKERFSLILESASTNQTSMYLCASSPSGSLADTQYFGPGTRLTVL.

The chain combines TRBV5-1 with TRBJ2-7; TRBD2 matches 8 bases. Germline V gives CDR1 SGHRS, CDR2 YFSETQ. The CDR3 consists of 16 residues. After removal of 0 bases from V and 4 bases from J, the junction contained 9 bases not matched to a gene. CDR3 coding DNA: TGCGCCAGCAGCTTGGATCGAGCGGGGGACCTATACGAGCAGTACTTC. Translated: CASSLDRAGDLYEQYF.

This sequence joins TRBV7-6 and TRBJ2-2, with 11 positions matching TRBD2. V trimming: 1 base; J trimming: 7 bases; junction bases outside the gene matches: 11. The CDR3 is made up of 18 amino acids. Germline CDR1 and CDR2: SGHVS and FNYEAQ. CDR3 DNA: TGTGCCAGCAGCTTAGTTCTACTAGCGGGAGTTTGCGGCGGGGAGCTGTTTTTT. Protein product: CASSLVLLAGVCGGELFF.

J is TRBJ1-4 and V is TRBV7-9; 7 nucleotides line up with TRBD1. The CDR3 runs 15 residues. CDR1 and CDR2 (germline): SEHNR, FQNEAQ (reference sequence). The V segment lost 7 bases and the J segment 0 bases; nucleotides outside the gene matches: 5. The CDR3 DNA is TGTGCCAGCATTCGACAGGGATCAACTAATGAAAAACTGTTTTTT. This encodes CASIRQGSTNEKLFF.

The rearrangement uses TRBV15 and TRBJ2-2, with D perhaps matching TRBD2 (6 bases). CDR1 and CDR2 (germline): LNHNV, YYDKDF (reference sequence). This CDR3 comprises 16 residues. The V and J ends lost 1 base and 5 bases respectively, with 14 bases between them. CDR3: CATSRGRSGRTGELFF. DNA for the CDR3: TGTGCCACCAGCAGAGGGCGGAGCGGGCGAACCGGGGAGCTGTTTTTT.

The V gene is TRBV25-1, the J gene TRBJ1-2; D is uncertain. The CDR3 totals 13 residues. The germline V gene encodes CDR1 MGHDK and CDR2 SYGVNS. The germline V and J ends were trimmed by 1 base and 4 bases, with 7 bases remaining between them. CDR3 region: CASSESGLYGYTF. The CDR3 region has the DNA TGTGCCAGCAGTGAATCAGGCCTCTATGGCTACACCTTC.

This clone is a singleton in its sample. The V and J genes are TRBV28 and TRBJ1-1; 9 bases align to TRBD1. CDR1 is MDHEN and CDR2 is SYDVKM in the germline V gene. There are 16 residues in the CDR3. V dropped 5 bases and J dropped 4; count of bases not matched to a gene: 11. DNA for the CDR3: TGTGCCAGCAGTCCCTCAGGGACAGGGATTGGCACTGAAGCTTTCTTT. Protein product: CASSPSGTGIGTEAFF. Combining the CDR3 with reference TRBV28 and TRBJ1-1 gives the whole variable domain DVKVTQSSRYLVKRTGEKVFLECVQDMDHENMFWYRQDPGLGLRLIYFSYDVKMKEKGDIPEGYSVSREKKERFSLILESASTNQTSMYLCASSPSGTGIGTEAFFGQGTRLTVV.

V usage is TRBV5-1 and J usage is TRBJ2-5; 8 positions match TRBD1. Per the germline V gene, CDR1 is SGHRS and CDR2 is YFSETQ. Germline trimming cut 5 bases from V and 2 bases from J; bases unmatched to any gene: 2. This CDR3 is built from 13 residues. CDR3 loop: CASRGQEQETQYF. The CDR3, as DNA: TGCGCCAGCAGGGGACAGGAACAAGAGACCCAGTACTTC.

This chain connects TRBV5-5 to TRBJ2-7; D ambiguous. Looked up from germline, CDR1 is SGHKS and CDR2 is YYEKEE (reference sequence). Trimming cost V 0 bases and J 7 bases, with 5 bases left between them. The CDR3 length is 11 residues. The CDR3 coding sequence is TGTGCCAGCAGCTTGGAGGAGGAGCAGTACTTC. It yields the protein CASSLEEEQYF.

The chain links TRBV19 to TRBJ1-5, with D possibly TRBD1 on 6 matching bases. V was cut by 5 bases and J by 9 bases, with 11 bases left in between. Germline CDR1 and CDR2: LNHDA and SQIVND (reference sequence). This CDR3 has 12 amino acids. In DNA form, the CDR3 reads TGTGCCAGTAGTCTAGGGGGGCGGCCCCAGCATTTT. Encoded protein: CASSLGGRPQHF.